This T cell receptor (beta chain) was sequenced during a study of blood T cell repertoires in COVID-19. Background on the study: Some COVID-19 samples were acute and others convalescent; all came from the United States, Italy and Spain. T cells, B-cell-depleted T cells, or PBMCs supplied cDNA or gDNA.

Trimming pared 1 base from V and 0 bases from J, leaving 13 bases between. CDR3 length: 16 residues. The germline gives CDR1 LGHNA, CDR2 YNFKEQ. Authors' data handling: Cell counts per sample came from amplifying reference gene primers. The data were produced by immunoSEQ multiplex PCR, yet TCRdb's version contains in-frame clones alone and is incomplete. Clone size and the V and J calls come from that table; the DNA yielded D and trimming. The repertoire holds roughly 100,000 clones, with approximately 86% as singletons. This chain joins TRBV4-2 and TRBJ2-7; the D gene is possibly TRBD2 (6 bases). This receptor was obtained from a human donor in a cohort sampled during active COVID-19. Sequences were obtained from peripheral blood. CDR3 amino acids: CASSQGNNGGSYEQYF. The CDR3, as DNA: TGTGCCAGCAGCCAAGGGAACAACGGGGGCTCCTACGAGCAGTACTTC.